These 23 T cell receptor beta chains originate from one sample sequenced in a study of EBV T-cell therapy then PD-1 blockade in nasopharyngeal carcinoma. Produced via immunoSEQ multiplex PCR; TCRdb's table is partial and in-frame only. The data hold approximately 22,000 clones, with roughly four fifths observed a single time. These receptors' targets are unknown. Described time point: 266 days after commencement of treatment, after nivolumab therapy. The sample's treatment: AdE1-LMPpoly-expanded autologous EBV-specific T-cell therapy followed by anti-PD-1 nivolumab. Specimen: CD8+ T cells from blood, collected around day 250 from a patient whose treatment included autologous EBV-specific T cells and nivolumab. Receptor source: a middle-aged man with nasopharyngeal carcinoma.

This clone was observed once. The V gene is TRBV7-9, the J gene TRBJ2-6; D unclear. CDR3 length: 13 amino acids. Looked up from germline, CDR1 is SEHNR and CDR2 is FQNEAQ (reference sequence). Trimming took off 4 bases at V and 4 bases at J, with 5 bases between the two ends. The CDR3 DNA sequence: TGTGCCAGCAGCTCTTTAGGGGCCAACGTCCTGACTTTC. Translated: CASSSLGANVLTF.

The rearrangement joins TRBV19 to TRBJ1-2, with D possibly matching TRBD1 (6 bases). This CDR3 is built from 15 residues. V was pared by 5 bases and J by 8 bases, with 21 bases between. Per germline, CDR1 LNHDA and CDR2 SQIVND (reference sequence). The CDR3 DNA reads as TGTGCCAGTAGTTTCTATACAGGGTCTAATCACGGCTACACCTTC. Residues: CASSFYTGSNHGYTF. The complete variable domain, with remaining parts taken from reference TRBV19 and TRBJ1-2, reads DGGITQSPKYLFRKEGQNVTLSCEQNLNHDAMYWYRQDPGQGLRLIYYSQIVNDFQKGDIAEGYSVSREKKESFPLTVTSAQKNPTAFYLCASSFYTGSNHGYTFGSGTRLTVV.

The V and J genes are TRBV24-1 and TRBJ2-1; D is ambiguous. Germline CDR1 reads KGHDR; CDR2 reads SFDVKD. V was trimmed by 4 bases and J by 5 bases, leaving 11 bases between them. This CDR3 is built from 14 residues. The DNA of the CDR3 is TGTGCCACCAGTGAGCCAGGCGAAAACAATGAGCAGTTCTTC. This encodes CATSEPGENNEQFF.

The chain couples TRBV7-8 to TRBJ2-3, with D possibly called TRBD1 or TRBD2 (5 bases each). The CDR3 extends over 15 amino acids. V shed 5 bases and J shed 6 bases, with 18 bases lying between them. The germline gives CDR1 SGHVS, CDR2 FQNEAQ. CDR3 region: CASSPPGTATDTQYF. The CDR3 DNA sequence: TGTGCCAGCAGCCCCCCCGGGACCGCGACGGATACGCAGTATTTT.

J is TRBJ2-1 and V is TRBV27, with 9 positions matching TRBD2. There are 15 residues in the CDR3. V trimming: 3 bases; J trimming: 7 bases; junction bases outside the gene matches: 7. Germline CDR1 is MNHEY and CDR2 is SMNVEV (reference sequence). CDR3 residues: CASSFAGGRSNEQFF. The CDR3 DNA sequence: TGTGCCAGCAGTTTTGCGGGGGGGAGATCAAATGAGCAGTTCTTC.

The chain carries TRBV4-1 and TRBJ2-1, with TRBD1 identical over 8 bases. The CDR3 is 14 amino acids. Germline CDR1 is MGHRA and CDR2 is YSYEKL. V dropped 4 bases and J dropped 6; count of bases not matched to a gene: 5. CDR3 amino acids: CASSLRQGPNEQFF. In DNA, the CDR3 is TGCGCCAGCAGCCTACGACAGGGGCCCAATGAGCAGTTCTTC.

Here the CDR3 reads CASSQDGDTISGNTIYF. For the CDR3, the DNA is TGCGCCAGCAGCCAAGATGGCGACACGATCTCTGGAAACACCATATATTTT. The V and J genes are TRBV4-3 and TRBJ1-3; D call uncertain. The ends were cut back, 0 bases at V and 0 bases at J, with 12 bases in the middle. This CDR3 comprises 17 residues. The V gene's germline CDR1 is LGHNA and CDR2 YSLEER.

The chain recombines TRBV7-6 with TRBJ2-5, with 9 nucleotides matching TRBD1. The CDR3 spans 15 residues. The germline gives CDR1 SGHVS, CDR2 FNYEAQ. The V gene end was trimmed by 5 bases and the J gene end by 2 bases; junction bases not matched to a gene: 6. The CDR3 protein is CASSVGTGSQETQYF. The CDR3 coding sequence is TGTGCCAGCAGCGTCGGGACAGGGTCTCAAGAGACCCAGTACTTC. The whole variable domain, remainder taken from reference TRBV7-6 and TRBJ2-5, is GAGVSQSPRYKVTKRGQDVALRCDPISGHVSLYWYRQALGQGPEFLTYFNYEAQQDKSGLPNDRFSAERPEGSISTLTIQRTEQRDSAMYRCASSVGTGSQETQYFGPGTRLLVL.

The J gene is TRBJ1-2, the V gene TRBV4-1, with D perhaps TRBD1 (6 bases). Between the trimmed V and J ends, which lost 4 bases and 2 bases, there was a span of 11 bases. CDR3 length: 14 amino acids. CDR1 and CDR2 (germline): MGHRA, YSYEKL. The CDR3 DNA reads as TGCGCCAGCAGCCGGGTAGGGGGGAACTATGGCTACACCTTC. Protein product: CASSRVGGNYGYTF.

This chain joins TRBV9 and TRBJ2-2; D unclear. The CDR3 runs to 12 residues. Looked up from germline, CDR1 is SGDLS and CDR2 is YYNGEE. The ends were cut back, 0 bases at V and 6 bases at J, with 3 bases in the middle. CDR3 coding DNA: TGTGCCAGCAGCGTAGATTCCGGGGAGCTGTTTTTT. The encoded protein is CASSVDSGELFF.

The chain is built from TRBV9 and TRBJ1-1; D may be TRBD1 (5 bases). V was pared by 4 bases and J by 4 bases, with 14 bases between. The CDR3 contains 14 residues. Germline loops: CDR1 SGDLS, CDR2 YYNGEE. The CDR3 DNA is TGTGCCAGCAGCCCCAAGCGGGGGTTCACTGAAGCTTTCTTT. It is translated as CASSPKRGFTEAFF.

The chain carries TRBV5-8 and TRBJ2-7; 8 bases map to TRBD1. Germline CDR1 is SGHTS and CDR2 is YDEGEE. V dropped 2 bases and J dropped 6; count of bases not matched to a gene: 4. The length of the CDR3 is 13 residues. The CDR3 protein is CASSFQGAREQYF. The CDR3, as DNA: TGTGCCAGCAGCTTTCAGGGGGCCCGCGAGCAGTACTTC.

The V gene is TRBV9, the J gene TRBJ2-7; D remains unclear. V lost 4 bases to trimming and J lost 5 bases, with 10 bases between them. The CDR3 covers 12 residues. CDR1 and CDR2 from the germline V gene are SGDLS and YYNGEE. This CDR3 reads CASSPRAHEQYF. The CDR3 DNA sequence: TGTGCCAGCAGCCCGCGTGCCCACGAGCAGTACTTC.

The chain carries TRBV7-9 and TRBJ1-1; tentative D call: TRBD1 (5 bases). V lost 1 base and J 6 bases, leaving 21 bases between the germline ends. CDR1 and CDR2 from the germline V gene are SEHNR and FQNEAQ (reference sequence). CDR3 length equals 17 residues. The CDR3 sequence: CASSLEPVVWDRSEAFF. In nucleotides, the CDR3 is TGTGCCAGCAGCTTAGAACCGGTCGTGTGGGACCGATCTGAAGCTTTCTTT.

The V and J genes are TRBV9 and TRBJ1-1; D is perhaps TRBD1 (6 bases). Looked up from germline, CDR1 is SGDLS and CDR2 is YYNGEE. Trimming left V 0 bases short and J 1 base short, with 13 bases between. This CDR3 contains 16 residues. DNA for the CDR3: TGTGCCAGCAGCGTAGCTACGGAGGGACAGAACACTGAAGCTTTCTTT. Amino acids: CASSVATEGQNTEAFF.

J is TRBJ1-5 and V is TRBV4-3; tentatively, D is TRBD1 (5 bases). The CDR3 has 15 residues. V was cut by 4 bases and J by 6 bases, with 16 bases left in between. Germline V CDR1 and CDR2: LGHNA, YSLEER. As DNA, the CDR3 is TGCGCCAGCAGCCGGGAGAGGGGCCGGGGTCAGCCCCAGCATTTT. This encodes CASSRERGRGQPQHF.

The chain's CDR3 is CASSQDLTSGDQNSYEQYF. The DNA of the CDR3 is TGTGCCAGCAGCCAAGATCTAACTAGCGGGGATCAAAACTCCTACGAGCAGTACTTC. The rearrangement uses TRBV3-1 (or the pseudogene TRBV3-2) and TRBJ2-7; 10 nucleotides agree with TRBD2. Losses at the gene ends were 0 bases for V and 0 bases for J; bases not matched to a gene: 11. The CDR3 totals 19 residues. Germline CDR1 LGHDT, CDR2 YNNKEL (reference sequence).

The CDR3 DNA sequence: TGCGCCAGCAGCCACGGGACAGGGGTCGGGGAGCTGTTTTTT. This translates into CASSHGTGVGELFF. The rearrangement links TRBV4-3 to TRBJ2-2, with 10 bases matching TRBD1. This CDR3 is 14 amino acids long. Germline V gene sequence: CDR1 LGHNA, CDR2 YSLEER. V shed 3 bases and J 7 bases; nucleotides not matched to a gene: 2.

The rearrangement links TRBV27 to TRBJ1-5, with D uncertain. CDR1 is MNHEY and CDR2 is SMNVEV in the germline V gene (reference sequence). V lost 4 bases to trimming and J lost 1 base, with 8 bases between them. The CDR3 consists of 14 residues. Here the CDR3 DNA reads TGTGCCAGCAGTTCCGGTAGCAGCAATCAGCCCCAGCATTTT. It translates to CASSSGSSNQPQHF.

V gene TRBV3-1 (or the pseudogene TRBV3-2) combines with J gene TRBJ2-7; D is ambiguous. V lost 1 base and J 5 bases, leaving 6 bases between the germline ends. The CDR3 totals 12 residues. The V gene's germline CDR1 is LGHDT and CDR2 YNNKEL (reference sequence). Here the CDR3 reads CASSQGSDEQYF. The CDR3 nucleotides are TGTGCCAGCAGCCAAGGGTCTGACGAGCAGTACTTC.

The genes are TRBV3-1 (or the pseudogene TRBV3-2) and TRBJ2-3, with a possible D match to TRBD2 (5 bases). The germline V gene has CDR1 LGHDT and CDR2 YNNKEL (reference sequence). V was cut by 0 bases and J by 4 bases, with 20 bases left in between. This CDR3 has 18 residues. CDR3 sequence: CASSQEHPVGGYSDTQYF. CDR3 coding DNA: TGTGCCAGCAGCCAAGAGCATCCCGTTGGCGGGTATTCAGATACGCAGTATTTT.

The chain is built from TRBV28 and TRBJ2-5, with 9 bases fitting TRBD2. V lost 7 bases, J lost 5 bases, and 20 bases stayed unmatched. CDR3 size: 18 residues. Germline V CDR1 and CDR2: MDHEN, SYDVKM. The CDR3 region is CASKISGARRGGRETQYF. The CDR3 nucleotides read TGTGCCAGCAAAATCTCGGGCGCACGGCGGGGGGGCCGTGAGACCCAGTACTTC.

This chain links TRBV7-8 with TRBJ2-2; the match to TRBD2 covers 10 bases. CDR1 SGHVS and CDR2 FQNEAQ come from the germline V gene. The CDR3 runs to 17 residues. After removal of 5 bases from V and 4 bases from J, the junction contained 10 bases not matched to a gene. The CDR3 loop reads CASSPGVAGGGTGELFF. Here the CDR3 DNA reads TGTGCCAGCAGCCCCGGGGTAGCGGGGGGAGGCACCGGGGAGCTGTTTTTT. Full variable domain (outside the CDR3, taken from reference TRBV7-8 and TRBJ2-2): GAGVSQSPRYKVAKRGQDVALRCDPISGHVSLFWYQQALGQGPEFLTYFQNEAQLDKSGLPSDRFFAERPEGSVSTLKIQRTQQEDSAVYLCASSPGVAGGGTGELFFGEGSRLTVL.